These T cell receptor beta chains were read from a single sample in a study. MiXCR was run by TCRdb on the RT-PCR reads, yielding one entry per CDR3 protein. The sample includes about 700,000 distinct CDR3 sequences, 14% of them seen just once. The source material was memory CD4+ T cells from blood. The source is a female donor in good health, serving as a healthy control. Each CDR3 is given without its conserved first and last residue.

j_gene,v_gene,CDR3aa
TRBJ1-1,TRBV28,ASSSVPGRGTEAF
TRBJ2-5,TRBV20-1,SARSDSPGETQY
TRBJ2-2,TRBV5-1,ASSLTPAGSNTGELF
TRBJ2-1,TRBV7-9,ASSAAVGGDYDEQF
TRBJ1-2,TRBV4-2,ASSQDLGQVDYGYT
TRBJ1-4,TRBV20-1,SSSREGEKLF
TRBJ2-6,TRBV6-6,ASSYPPGQRLQAGANVLT
TRBJ1-1,TRBV30,AWTRGLAEAF
TRBJ1-2,TRBV20-1,SAQIWDRSNYGYT
TRBJ2-2,TRBV5-8,ASRGQGLLGTGELF
TRBJ2-4,TRBV5-6,ASSSKTSGIRNIQY
TRBJ1-5,TRBV6-6,ASSEHRVNQPQH
TRBJ2-2,TRBV7-8,ASSLERARTGELF
TRBJ1-1,TRBV20-1,SALSKANTEAF
TRBJ1-2,TRBV27,ASSPSQGVYYGYT
TRBJ2-4,TRBV12-3/TRBV12-4,ASSQGQGVSIQY
TRBJ2-1,TRBV29-1,SVELGQGMSNEQF
TRBJ2-7,TRBV5-6,ASSWRDYRTYEQY
TRBJ2-2,TRBV7-8,ASRPLAAAVAGELF
TRBJ1-1,TRBV24-1,ATSDGPRTEAF
TRBJ2-1,TRBV6-1,ASSEQTTTYNEQF
TRBJ2-1,TRBV20-1,SARNLGASDSSYNEQF
TRBJ2-2,TRBV20-1,SATTSGNTGELF
TRBJ2-7,TRBV7-7,ASSLMGGYEQY
TRBJ2-1,TRBV5-4,ASSLGSAGNNEQF
TRBJ2-7,TRBV20-1,SAGRAPYEQY
TRBJ2-2,TRBV12-3/TRBV12-4,ASKAGNTGELF
TRBJ2-1,TRBV12-3/TRBV12-4,ASSLGTSVGGEQF
TRBJ1-2,TRBV7-3,ASSPRGQGAGGYT
TRBJ2-2,TRBV5-1,ASSLGLAGSVYTGELF
TRBJ2-7,TRBV7-8,ASSLRRLADPYEQY
TRBJ2-3,TRBV24-1,ATSNREGTQY
TRBJ2-5,TRBV5-6,ASRTSGKETQY
TRBJ2-1,TRBV12-3/TRBV12-4,ASSLGLAGAGQF
TRBJ2-7,TRBV4-2,ASSQGRYEQY
TRBJ2-1,TRBV28,ASSLKTGGYPKF
TRBJ1-5,TRBV7-2,ASSLEGGGPQH
TRBJ1-1,TRBV7-2,ASSAHRGLEAF
TRBJ2-2,TRBV7-3,ASSFGANTGELF
TRBJ2-7,TRBV25-1,ASRGWDRVYEQY
TRBJ2-2,TRBV4-3,ASSQAARATGELF
TRBJ2-1,TRBV6-6,ASSPPATYSFNEQF
TRBJ2-2,TRBV6-6,ASSRDRDTGELF
TRBJ1-4,TRBV28,ASSFGGRTNEKLF
TRBJ2-2,TRBV5-4,ASSAGFSGELF
TRBJ2-3,TRBV7-9,ASSLSVGDTQY
TRBJ2-2,TRBV5-1,ASSLLREGELF
TRBJ2-7,TRBV7-2,ASSLDTYEQY
TRBJ2-1,TRBV20-1,IAGTSVANEQF
TRBJ2-2,TRBV29-1,SVGGLSRTGELF
TRBJ2-3,TRBV7-2,ASSLLGAEDTQY
TRBJ2-2,TRBV20-1,SAREALRPTGELF
TRBJ2-7,TRBV7-6,ASSLVPGQGNEQY
TRBJ2-1,TRBV5-1,ASSSLAGGPSNNEQF
TRBJ1-4,TRBV5-4,ASSSRDSNEKLF
TRBJ2-3,TRBV20-1,SARDSSSSDTQY
TRBJ2-1,TRBV10-3,AISEHRGRDNEQF
TRBJ2-7,TRBV20-1,SAPLPGLSYEQY
TRBJ2-7,TRBV5-1,ASSPRASGMAEQY